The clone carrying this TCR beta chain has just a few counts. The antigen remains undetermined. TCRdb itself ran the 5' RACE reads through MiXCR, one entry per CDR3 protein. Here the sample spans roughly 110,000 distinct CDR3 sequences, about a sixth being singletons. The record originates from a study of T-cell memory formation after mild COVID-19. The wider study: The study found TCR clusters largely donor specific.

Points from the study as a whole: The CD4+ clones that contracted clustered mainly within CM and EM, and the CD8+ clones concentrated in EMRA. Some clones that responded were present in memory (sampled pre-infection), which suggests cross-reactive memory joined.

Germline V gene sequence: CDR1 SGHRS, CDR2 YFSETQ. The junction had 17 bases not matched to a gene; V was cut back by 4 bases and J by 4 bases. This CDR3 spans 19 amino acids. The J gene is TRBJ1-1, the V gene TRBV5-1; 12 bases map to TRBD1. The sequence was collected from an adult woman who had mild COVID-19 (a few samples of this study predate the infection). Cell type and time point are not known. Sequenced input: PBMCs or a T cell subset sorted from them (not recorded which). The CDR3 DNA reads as TGCGCCAGCAGCCGTATGACCGGGACAGGGGGCGCCGGGAGCACTGAAGCTTTCTTT. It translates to CASSRMTGTGGAGSTEAFF.